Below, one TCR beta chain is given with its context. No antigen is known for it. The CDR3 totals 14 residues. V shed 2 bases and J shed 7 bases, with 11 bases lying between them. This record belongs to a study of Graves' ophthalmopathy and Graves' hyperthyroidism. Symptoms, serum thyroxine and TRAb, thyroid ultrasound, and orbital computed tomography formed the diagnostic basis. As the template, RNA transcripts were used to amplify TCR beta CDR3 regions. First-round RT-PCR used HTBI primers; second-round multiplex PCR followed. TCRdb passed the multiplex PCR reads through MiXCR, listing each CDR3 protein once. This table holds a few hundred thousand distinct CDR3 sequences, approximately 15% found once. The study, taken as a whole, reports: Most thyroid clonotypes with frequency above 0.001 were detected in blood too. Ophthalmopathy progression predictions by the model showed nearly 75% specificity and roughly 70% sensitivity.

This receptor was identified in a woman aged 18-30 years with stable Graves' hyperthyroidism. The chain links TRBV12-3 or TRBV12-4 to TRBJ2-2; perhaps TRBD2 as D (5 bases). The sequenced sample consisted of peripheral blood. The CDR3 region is CASSLRGSHGELFF. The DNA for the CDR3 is TGTGCCAGCAGTTTAAGAGGGAGCCACGGGGAGCTGTTTTTT.